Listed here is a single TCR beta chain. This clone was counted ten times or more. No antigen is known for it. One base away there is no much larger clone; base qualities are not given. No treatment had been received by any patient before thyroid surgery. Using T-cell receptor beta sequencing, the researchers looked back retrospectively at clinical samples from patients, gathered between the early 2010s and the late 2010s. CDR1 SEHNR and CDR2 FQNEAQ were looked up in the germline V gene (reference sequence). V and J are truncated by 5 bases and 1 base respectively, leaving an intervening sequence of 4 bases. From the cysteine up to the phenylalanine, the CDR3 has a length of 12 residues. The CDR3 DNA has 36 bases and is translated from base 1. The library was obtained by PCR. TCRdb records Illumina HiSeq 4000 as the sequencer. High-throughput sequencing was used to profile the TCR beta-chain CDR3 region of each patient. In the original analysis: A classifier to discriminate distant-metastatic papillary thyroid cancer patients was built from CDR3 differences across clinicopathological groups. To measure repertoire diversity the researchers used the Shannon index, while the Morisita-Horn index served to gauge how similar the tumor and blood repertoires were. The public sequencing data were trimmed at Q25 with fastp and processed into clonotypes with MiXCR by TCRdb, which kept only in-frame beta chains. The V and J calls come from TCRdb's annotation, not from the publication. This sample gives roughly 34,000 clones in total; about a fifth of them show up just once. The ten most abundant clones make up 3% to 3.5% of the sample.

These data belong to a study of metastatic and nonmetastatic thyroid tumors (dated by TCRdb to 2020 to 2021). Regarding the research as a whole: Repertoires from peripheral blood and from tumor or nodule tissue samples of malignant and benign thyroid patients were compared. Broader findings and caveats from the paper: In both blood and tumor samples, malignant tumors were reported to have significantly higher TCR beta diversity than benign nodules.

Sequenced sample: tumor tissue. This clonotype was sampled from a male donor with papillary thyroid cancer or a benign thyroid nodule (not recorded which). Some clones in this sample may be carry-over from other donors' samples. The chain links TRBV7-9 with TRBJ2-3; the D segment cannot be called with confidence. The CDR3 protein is CASSPGTDTQYF. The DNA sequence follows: TGTGCCAGCAGCCCAGGCACAGATACGCAGTATTTT.